Described below is a single TCR beta chain sequence and its context. What it binds is not known. CDR1 is MNHNS and CDR2 is SASEGT in the germline V gene. The CDR3 runs to 12 residues. This sample stems from a study of cytomegalovirus exposure and HLA in healthy donors. Study findings and constraints: A later analysis found common viral pathogens apparently linked to several of the most significant clusters.

PCR employed 60 Vbeta and 13 Jbeta primers. In the original workflow: It was a later analysis that counted 83 million or so unique TCR beta chains, of which about 10 million were shared. The method was immunoSEQ multiplex PCR; TCRdb's version includes in-frame clones alone and lacks a portion of them. V and J calls and clone size are given by that table; D and trimming were obtained from the DNA. Counted here are 150,000 to 200,000 clones, over 60% occurring once; the ten biggest clones make up 0.85% to 1.4%. The genes are TRBV6-1 and TRBJ2-5; D may be TRBD2 (6 bases). With the DNA end fitting TRBJ2-7 better, the J assignment may be wrong. The sequence was collected from a woman aged 40-49 years in good health and CMV-seronegative. Sequencing was performed on PBMCs. The CDR3 coding sequence is TGTGCCATCCGGACTACCAACTACGAGCAGTACTTC. Translating gives CAIRTTNYEQYF.